The 13 T cell receptor beta chains below come from one sample, sequenced in a study of T cell repertoires in aging, cancer and after chemotherapy. TRB rearrangements spanning V, D and J were amplified using mixed TRB-A/B primers. TCRdb independently ran MiXCR on the multiplex PCR reads; one entry per CDR3 protein. This table holds 6,000 or so distinct CDR3 sequences, roughly 25% found once. Peripheral blood genomic DNA, not sorted cells or RNA, was the template. Sequencing was done on a sample of blood. Receptors were obtained from a human donor in good health.

The chain joins TRBV11-2 to TRBJ2-3, with a possible D match to TRBD2 (5 bases). The CDR3 has 11 residues. Germline V gene data show CDR1 as SGHAT and CDR2 as FQNNGV. Trimming stripped 5 bases from V and 8 bases from J, with 8 bases between. CDR3 nucleotide sequence: TGTGCCAGCAGCGCGGGTGGTACGCAGTATTTT. Translation gives CASSAGGTQYF.

The V and J genes are TRBV20-1 and TRBJ2-1; possible D gene TRBD2, 7 bases. Germline V CDR1 and CDR2: DFQATT, SNEGSKA (reference sequence). The germline V and J ends were trimmed by 3 bases and 8 bases, with 17 bases remaining between them. This CDR3 has 14 amino acids. The CDR3 sequence: CSASGGGGRDEQFF. As DNA, the CDR3 is TGCAGTGCTAGCGGGGGCGGGGGCCGGGATGAGCAGTTCTTC.

The V and J genes are TRBV6-1 and TRBJ1-2, with 7 bases matching TRBD1. Germline assignment: CDR1 MNHNS and CDR2 SASEGT. The CDR3 length is 11 residues. V lost 6 bases, J lost 5 bases, and 0 bases stayed unmatched. The CDR3 loop reads CASRTGYGYTF. CDR3 coding DNA: TGTGCCAGCAGGACAGGGTATGGCTACACCTTC.

This clonotype showed up just a few times. The gene calls are TRBV2 and TRBJ2-7; D is possibly TRBD2 (6 bases). The V end lost 5 bases, the J end lost 1 base, and 12 bases lay between the germline ends. Germline loops: CDR1 SNHLY, CDR2 FYNNEI. The CDR3 covers 14 residues. CDR3 nucleotides: TGTGCCAGCAGTCGACTAGTGGGATCCTACGAGCAGTACTTC. Protein sequence: CASSRLVGSYEQYF.

This clonotype is judged medium-sized. The chain is built from TRBV19 and TRBJ1-5; tentatively, D is TRBD1 (5 bases). This CDR3 has 10 amino acids. V lost 11 bases and J 6 bases, leaving 8 bases between the germline ends. CDR1 is LNHDA and CDR2 is SQIVND in the germline V gene (reference sequence). CDR3 protein: CAGGSQPQHF. CDR3 sequence (DNA): TGTGCCGGGGGGAGTCAGCCCCAGCATTTT.

This clonotype is medium-sized (0.01 to 0.1%) by share. V usage is TRBV12-3 or TRBV12-4 and J usage is TRBJ1-3, with D possibly matching TRBD1 (5 bases). V was shortened by 6 bases and J by 0 bases, with 12 bases between the two germline ends. The CDR3 is 15 residues long. CDR3 sequence: CASRLDSVSGNTIYF. Written as DNA, the CDR3 is TGTGCCAGCAGACTCGACAGTGTCTCTGGAAACACCATATATTTT.

This chain links TRBV12-3 or TRBV12-4 with TRBJ2-7, with D maybe TRBD2 (6 bases). Trimming removed 8 bases at V and 5 bases at J, with 10 bases between. This CDR3 comprises 11 residues. The CDR3 here is CASRWGDEQYF. CDR3 nucleotide sequence: TGTGCCAGCCGTTGGGGGGACGAGCAGTACTTC.

V usage is TRBV5-1 and J usage is TRBJ2-7, with TRBD1 matching 8 bases. This CDR3 region has 17 residues. V was pared by 1 base and J by 3 bases, with 12 bases of the junction left unmatched. Germline V gene lookup returns CDR1 SGHRS and CDR2 YFSETQ. The CDR3 DNA is TGCGCCAGCAGCTTGCGCACCCGACAGGGGACGGTCTACGAGCAGTACTTC. Its protein is CASSLRTRQGTVYEQYF.

This clonotype is labeled as medium-sized. The genes are TRBV7-2 and TRBJ2-1; 14 nucleotides line up with TRBD2. The trim removed 6 bases at V and 8 bases at J, leaving 3 bases unmatched. CDR1 is SGHTA, CDR2 FQGNSA, per germline. The CDR3 contains 14 residues. The CDR3 sequence: CASRGLAGADEQFF. CDR3 in DNA: TGTGCCAGCAGGGGACTAGCGGGAGCGGATGAGCAGTTCTTC.

The chain links TRBV6-1 to TRBJ2-3; D gene ambiguous. V was clipped by 8 bases and J by 0 bases, with 6 bases between them. CDR3 length: 12 amino acids. Germline assignment: CDR1 MNHNS and CDR2 SASEGT. CDR3 in DNA: TGTGCCAGCGGGTACAGCACAGATACGCAGTATTTT. This gives the protein CASGYSTDTQYF.

With regard to this clonotype: A much bigger clone sits one base away, suggesting this may be a read error. The rearrangement links TRBV28 to TRBJ2-6; tentative D call: TRBD1 (6 bases). Trimming left V 7 bases short and J 2 bases short, with 9 bases between. The germline V gene has CDR1 MDHEN and CDR2 SYDVKM. The CDR3 runs 14 residues. This CDR3 reads CASNTGTGANVLTF. The CDR3 DNA reads as TGTGCCAGCAATACAGGGACTGGGGCCAACGTCCTGACTTTC.

The chain uses TRBV24-1 and TRBJ2-6; perhaps TRBD2 as D (6 bases). Germline V gene lookup returns CDR1 KGHDR and CDR2 SFDVKD. Trimming took 2 bases from V and 0 from J, leaving 16 bases between them. This CDR3 comprises 19 residues. The CDR3 spells CATSDYPGTGVSGANVLTF. CDR3 DNA sequence: TGTGCCACCAGTGATTACCCCGGGACTGGGGTCTCTGGGGCCAACGTCCTGACTTTC.

The chain combines TRBV5-1 with TRBJ2-1, with 10 nucleotides matching TRBD2. Germline trimming cut 5 bases from V and 5 bases from J; bases unmatched to any gene: 10. The CDR3 length is 16 residues. CDR1 is SGHRS, CDR2 YFSETQ, per germline. The CDR3 protein is CASRALASGRNNEQFF. The DNA for the CDR3 is TGCGCCAGCAGAGCCCTAGCTAGCGGGAGAAACAATGAGCAGTTCTTC.